Listed here are 22 T cell receptor beta chains from one sample, sequenced in a study of shared clonotypes between healthy human individuals. Positive CCR7 selection of CD45RO-negative cells yielded the naive CD8 cells, and terminally differentiated effector memory CD45RA+ cells were excluded. Profiling relied on immunoSEQ multiplex PCR, and the TCRdb table lists in-frame clones only, not all of them. The profile shows roughly 2.1 million clones, approximately 94% of them singletons. The sequenced sample was naive CD8+ T cells from PBMCs. Receptor source: a man in his late teens or twenties in good health. Some clones in this sample may be carry-over from other donors' samples.

The chain joins TRBV6-5 to TRBJ1-1; D ambiguous. Trimming cost V 5 bases and J 10 bases, with 11 bases left between them. The CDR3 is 11 amino acids. Germline CDR1 reads MNHEY; CDR2 reads SVGAGI. The CDR3 DNA sequence: TGTGCCAGCAGTCCGATCTATGGAGCTTTCTTT. Amino acid sequence: CASSPIYGAFF.

The chain has TRBV29-1 and TRBJ1-2; D possibly corresponds to TRBD1 (6 bases). Per the germline V gene, CDR1 is SQVTM and CDR2 is ANQGSEA. Trimming left V 4 bases short and J 1 base short, with 19 bases between. The CDR3 runs to 16 residues. The CDR3 sequence: CSVVALDSTYNYGYTF. CDR3 DNA sequence: TGCAGCGTTGTAGCTTTGGACAGTACCTATAACTATGGCTACACCTTC.

The rearrangement uses TRBV10-3 and TRBJ2-3, with TRBD2 matching over 12 bases. With 3 bases clipped from V and 7 bases from J, the junction kept 5 bases outside the gene matches. From germline, CDR1 is ENHRY and CDR2 SYGVKD. This CDR3 contains 15 residues. The CDR3 region is CAISDNGLAGHTQYF. CDR3 nucleotides: TGTGCCATCAGTGACAACGGACTAGCGGGGCATACGCAGTATTTT.

A word on this clone: The sample has other DNA sequences that encode this CDR3 too. DNA for the CDR3: TGTGCCTGGAGTGCGGACTATGGCTACACCTTC. Protein sequence: CAWSADYGYTF. The rearrangement links TRBV30 to TRBJ1-2; unclear D gene. The CDR3 has 11 amino acids. CDR1 GTSNPN and CDR2 SVGIG come from the germline V gene (reference sequence). Trimming pared 1 base from V and 3 bases from J, leaving 3 bases between.

The J gene is TRBJ1-1, the V gene TRBV25-1; 12 bases match TRBD1. Germline V gene lookup returns CDR1 MGHDK and CDR2 SYGVNS. The CDR3 is made up of 15 amino acids. V dropped 4 bases and J dropped 5; count of bases not matched to a gene: 5. CDR3 coding DNA: TGTGCCAGCAGTGGACGGGACAGGGGGCGAACTGAAGCTTTCTTT. It yields the protein CASSGRDRGRTEAFF.

As to this clone: This sample includes further DNA sequences coding for the same CDR3. This chain uses TRBV27 with TRBJ2-1; the match to TRBD2 covers 12 bases. This CDR3 is built from 15 residues. Per germline, CDR1 MNHEY and CDR2 SMNVEV (reference sequence). V gave up 2 bases and J gave up 10 bases; unmatched junction bases: 6. Here the CDR3 reads CASSLRLAGVGEQFF. CDR3 sequence (DNA): TGTGCCAGCAGTTTACGACTAGCGGGAGTAGGGGAGCAGTTCTTC.

This clone was recorded only once. The chain is built from TRBV11-2 and TRBJ1-3; no clear D. V lost 1 base and J lost 0, with 10 bases in between. The CDR3 runs to 16 residues. Per the germline V gene, CDR1 is SGHAT and CDR2 is FQNNGV. The CDR3 DNA reads as TGTGCCAGCAGCTTAGTCGGCAGAACCTCTGGAAACACCATATATTTT. This gives the protein CASSLVGRTSGNTIYF.

This clone was recorded once. J is TRBJ2-7 and V is TRBV7-8, with TRBD2 matching over 7 bases. Germline V lookup: CDR1 SGHVS, CDR2 FQNEAQ. The J segment lost 2 bases and the V segment lost 0 bases, leaving 7 bases of the junction unmatched. The CDR3 runs to 16 residues. In DNA, the CDR3 is TGTGCCAGCAGCTTAGCGCTATCGGGGGGACCCTACGAGCAGTACTTC. Residues: CASSLALSGGPYEQYF.

This chain links TRBV27 with TRBJ2-7; 8 positions agree with TRBD1. V was pared by 5 bases and J by 3 bases, with 6 bases of the junction left unmatched. This CDR3 has 14 amino acids. The germline V gene has CDR1 MNHEY and CDR2 SMNVEV (reference sequence). The CDR3 loop reads CASSPLGQVYEQYF. The CDR3 DNA is TGTGCCAGCAGTCCACTGGGACAGGTCTACGAGCAGTACTTC.

V and J are TRBV5-1 and TRBJ1-1, with D possibly TRBD1 on 5 matching bases. From germline, CDR1 is SGHRS and CDR2 YFSETQ. The CDR3 extends over 16 amino acids. Between the trimmed V and J ends, which lost 1 base and 1 base, there was a span of 14 bases. The CDR3 loop is CASSLIVGQTNTEAFF. The CDR3 DNA reads TGCGCCAGCAGCTTGATCGTTGGACAAACGAACACTGAAGCTTTCTTT.

The J gene is TRBJ2-1, the V gene TRBV7-7, with TRBD2 matching over 9 bases. CDR3 length: 16 amino acids. Germline V lookup: CDR1 SSHAT, CDR2 FNYEAQ (reference sequence). Losses at the gene ends were 5 bases for V and 7 bases for J; bases not matched to a gene: 12. CDR3 in DNA: TGTGCCAGCAGCCCCCGGCTAGCGGGAAACCGAAATGAGCAGTTCTTC. It translates to CASSPRLAGNRNEQFF. Filled out from reference TRBV7-7 and TRBJ2-1, the complete variable domain reads GAGVSQSPRYKVTKRGQDVTLRCDPISSHATLYWYQQALGQGPEFLTYFNYEAQPDKSGLPSDRFSAERPEGSISTLTIQRTEQRDSAMYRCASSPRLAGNRNEQFFGPGTRLTVL.

The V and J genes are TRBV13 and TRBJ2-1; 7 bases line up with TRBD1. From germline, CDR1 is PRHDT and CDR2 FYEKMQ (reference sequence). Unmatched junction bases numbered 6, after V lost 5 bases and J lost 8 bases. The CDR3 extends over 13 amino acids. DNA for the CDR3: TGTGCCAGCAGCATCGGGGACAGCCATGAGCAGTTCTTC. It yields the protein CASSIGDSHEQFF.

In regard to this clone: Other DNA sequences from this sample encode an identical CDR3 as well. This sequence joins TRBV15 and TRBJ1-2; no reliable D call. The V and J ends lost 0 bases and 2 bases respectively, with 7 bases between them. CDR1 and CDR2 from the germline V gene are LNHNV and YYDKDF (reference sequence). The CDR3 runs to 14 residues. The CDR3 region is CATSRDSANYGYTF. DNA for the CDR3: TGTGCCACCAGCAGAGATTCGGCAAACTATGGCTACACCTTC.

This clone came up a few times. The V and J genes are TRBV7-9 and TRBJ1-1; 8 bases map to TRBD1. This CDR3 has 14 amino acids. The germline V gene has CDR1 SEHNR and CDR2 FQNEAQ (reference sequence). Unmatched junction bases numbered 3, after V lost 6 bases and J lost 0 bases. The CDR3 DNA sequence: TGTGCCAGCAGATCGACAGGGGTGAACACTGAAGCTTTCTTT. This sequence encodes CASRSTGVNTEAFF.

This chain connects TRBV5-4 to TRBJ2-3; D uncertain. Trimming took off 0 bases at V and 10 bases at J, with 12 bases between the two ends. In germline, CDR1 is SGHNT, CDR2 YYREEE (reference sequence). The CDR3 is 13 residues long. The CDR3 region has the DNA TGTGCCAGCAGCTTGGCAGCGACGGATGCGCAGTATTTT. Its protein product is CASSLAATDAQYF. The full variable domain, rest sourced from reference TRBV5-4 and TRBJ2-3, is ETGVTQSPTHLIKTRGQQVTLRCSSQSGHNTVSWYQQALGQGPQFIFQYYREEENGRGNFPPRFSGLQFPNYSSELNVNALELDDSALYLCASSLAATDAQYFGPGTRLTVL.

The rearrangement uses TRBV28 and TRBJ2-7; possible D gene TRBD1, 6 bases. The germline CDR1 and CDR2 sequences are MDHEN and SYDVKM. V was shortened by 5 bases and J by 6 bases, with 17 bases between the two germline ends. The CDR3 totals 14 residues. The CDR3 DNA sequence: TGTGCCAGCAGTCCACGAAACAGGGCTGGCGAGCAGTACTTC. As protein: CASSPRNRAGEQYF.

This sequence joins TRBV21-1 and TRBJ1-1; the DNA was not used to check the table's D call, TRBD1. TRBV21-1 is an annotated pseudogene. The CDR3 totals 16 residues. The CDR3 nucleotides are TGTGCCAGCAGCAAAGGGACAGGGTGGGTGAACACTGAAGCTTTCTTT. Its protein product is CASSKGTGWVNTEAFF.

This sequence joins TRBV6-5 and TRBJ1-1; D unclear. The CDR3 spans 13 residues. The ends were cut back, 5 bases at V and 0 bases at J, with 7 bases in the middle. Looked up from germline, CDR1 is MNHEY and CDR2 is SVGAGI. The CDR3 DNA sequence: TGTGCCAGCAGTCCATATATGAACACTGAAGCTTTCTTT. This encodes CASSPYMNTEAFF.

The chain links TRBV7-9 to TRBJ1-2, with D possibly matching TRBD1 (6 bases). Trimming left V 5 bases short and J 1 base short, with 17 bases between. The CDR3 has 16 amino acids. Germline lookup yields CDR1 SEHNR and CDR2 FQNEAQ (reference sequence). The chain's CDR3 is CASSTTGTPDNYGYTF. The CDR3 DNA sequence: TGTGCCAGCAGCACCACCGGGACACCGGATAACTATGGCTACACCTTC. The full variable domain, completed using reference TRBV7-9 and TRBJ1-2, is DTGVSQNPRHKITKRGQNVTFRCDPISEHNRLYWYRQTLGQGPEFLTYFQNEAQLEKSRLLSDRFSAERPKGSFSTLEIQRTEQGDSAMYLCASSTTGTPDNYGYTFGSGTRLTVV.

The rearrangement uses TRBV19 and TRBJ2-1; 7 bases line up with TRBD1. The length of the CDR3 is 14 residues. Germline CDR1 and CDR2: LNHDA and SQIVND (reference sequence). The J segment lost 5 bases and the V segment lost 4 bases, leaving 5 bases of the junction unmatched. CDR3 loop: CASSTGQEDNEQFF. The CDR3 DNA sequence: TGTGCCAGTAGTACAGGACAGGAAGACAATGAGCAGTTCTTC.

V usage is TRBV27 and J usage is TRBJ2-7; TRBD1 is a possible D gene (5 bases). CDR1 and CDR2 from the germline V gene are MNHEY and SMNVEV (reference sequence). This CDR3 region has 12 residues. V dropped 3 bases and J dropped 5 bases, with 8 bases sitting between them. CDR3 sequence (DNA): TGTGCCAGCAGTTTCGACAGAAACGAGCAGTACTTC. It encodes CASSFDRNEQYF.

The chain combines TRBV14 with TRBJ1-5; D not resolved. The CDR3 sequence is 16 residues long. V dropped 0 bases and J dropped 4 bases, with 13 bases sitting between them. Germline V lookup: CDR1 SGHDN, CDR2 FVKESK. DNA of the CDR3: TGTGCCAGCAGCCAAGATCATCTGAAAGGGAATCAGCCCCAGCATTTT. Its protein product is CASSQDHLKGNQPQHF.